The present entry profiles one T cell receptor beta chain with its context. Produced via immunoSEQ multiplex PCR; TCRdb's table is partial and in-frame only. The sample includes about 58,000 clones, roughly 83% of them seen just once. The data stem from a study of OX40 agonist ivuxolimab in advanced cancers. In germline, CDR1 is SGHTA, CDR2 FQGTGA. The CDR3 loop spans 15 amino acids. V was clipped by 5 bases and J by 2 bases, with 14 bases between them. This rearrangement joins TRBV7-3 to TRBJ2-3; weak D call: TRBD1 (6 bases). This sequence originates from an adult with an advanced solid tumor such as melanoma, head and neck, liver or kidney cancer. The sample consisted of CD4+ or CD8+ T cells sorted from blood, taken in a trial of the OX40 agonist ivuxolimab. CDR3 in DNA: TGTGCCAGCAGCCCACAGGGTATCGACACAGATACGCAGTATTTT. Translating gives CASSPQGIDTDTQYF.